Presented here are 10 T cell receptor beta chains from one specimen sequenced in a study of Graves' ophthalmopathy and Graves' hyperthyroidism. Amplification from RNA transcripts yielded the TCR beta CDR3 regions. RT-PCR with HTBI primers came first, then second-round multiplex PCR. TCRdb recomputed calls from the multiplex PCR reads with MiXCR, one row per CDR3 protein. Here the sample spans some 750,000 distinct CDR3 sequences, approximately 40% being singletons. The specimen was peripheral blood. Receptor source: an adult man with Graves' ophthalmopathy.

The V gene is TRBV7-9, the J gene TRBJ1-4; D is uncertain. CDR3 length: 17 amino acids. The germline V gene encodes CDR1 SEHNR and CDR2 FQNEAQ (reference sequence). V lost 1 base, J lost 0 bases, and 12 bases lay in between. Written as DNA, the CDR3 is TGTGCCAGCAGCTTAGTAAGGACGACTGCAACTAATGAAAAACTGTTTTTT. This codes for CASSLVRTTATNEKLFF.

The chain combines TRBV4-2 with TRBJ1-2; possible D gene TRBD1, 6 bases. Germline V gives CDR1 LGHNA, CDR2 YNFKEQ. CDR3 length equals 14 residues. V lost 0 bases to trimming and J lost 10 bases, with 15 bases between them. This CDR3 is CASSQESDSLHYTF. Here the CDR3 DNA reads TGTGCCAGCAGCCAAGAATCGGACAGCCTACACTACACCTTC.

About this clonotype itself: This could be a read error, since a much larger clone is one nucleotide away. The chain carries TRBV7-2 and TRBJ1-3; D not certain. The CDR3 contains 13 residues. Germline lookup yields CDR1 SGHTA and CDR2 FQGNSA. The CDR3 DNA sequence: TGTGCCAGCAGCCCCCCGGGAGGAAGCACCATATATTTT. Encoded protein: CASSPPGGSTIYF.

There are a few counts of this clonotype. This chain joins TRBV5-8 and TRBJ2-2; D uncertain. The V gene lost 0 bases and the J gene lost 3 bases, with 6 bases spanning the gap. The CDR3 has 14 residues. The V gene's germline CDR1 is SGHTS and CDR2 YDEGEE. CDR3 in DNA: TGTGCCAGCAGCTTGGGGGTGGACACCGGGGAGCTGTTTTTT. Its translation is CASSLGVDTGELFF.

In this sample, this clonotype turned up a few times. The chain combines TRBV20-1 with TRBJ1-3; perhaps TRBD1 as D (6 bases). The V and J ends lost 3 bases and 4 bases respectively, with 10 bases between them. The CDR3 spans 13 residues. Germline V lookup: CDR1 DFQATT, CDR2 SNEGSKA (reference sequence). The CDR3 DNA is TGCAGTGCTAGCGACGGACAGGGAAACACCATATATTTT. This translates into CSASDGQGNTIYF.

In this sample, this clonotype turned up a few times. The V call is TRBV20-1, the J call TRBJ2-5, with 7 bases aligning to TRBD1. Germline CDR1 and CDR2: DFQATT and SNEGSKA (reference sequence). The CDR3 spans 12 residues. Trimming at V came to 8 bases and at J to 2 bases, leaving 5 bases not matched to a gene. Here the CDR3 DNA reads TGCAGTCCGAGACAGGGACAAGAGACCCAGTACTTC. It is translated as CSPRQGQETQYF.

The chain is built from TRBV25-1 and TRBJ1-1, with D perhaps matching TRBD1 (5 bases). The length of the CDR3 is 14 residues. V was pared by 6 bases and J by 3 bases, with 14 bases between. The germline CDR1 and CDR2 sequences are MGHDK and SYGVNS. CDR3 residues: CASRQGGVDTEAFF. Here the CDR3 DNA reads TGTGCCAGCAGACAAGGAGGGGTTGACACTGAAGCTTTCTTT. Full variable domain (remainder filled in from reference TRBV25-1 and TRBJ1-1): EADIYQTPRYLVIGTGKKITLECSQTMGHDKMYWYQQDPGMELHLIHYSYGVNSTEKGDLSSESTVSRIRTEHFPLTLESARPSHTSQYLCASRQGGVDTEAFFGQGTRLTVV.

On this clonotype: Being one base from a much bigger clone, this may be a read error. CDR3 in amino acids: CASSLAVFSSGYTF. The DNA of the CDR3 is TGTGCCAGCAGCTTAGCAGTATTTTCGTCTGGCTACACCTTC. The gene calls are TRBV7-6 and TRBJ1-2; D unresolved. Trimming took 0 bases from V and 7 from J, leaving 12 bases between them. The CDR3 is 14 amino acids. Germline CDR1 and CDR2: SGHVS and FNYEAQ.

The CDR3: CASSLTTGTEAFF. CDR3 DNA sequence: TGTGCCAGCAGTCTGACGACAGGAACTGAAGCTTTCTTT. The chain employs TRBV25-1 and TRBJ1-1; the D gene is possibly TRBD1 (6 bases). The V gene's germline CDR1 is MGHDK and CDR2 SYGVNS. Between the trimmed V and J ends, which lost 5 bases and 5 bases, there was a span of 12 bases. The CDR3 extends over 13 amino acids.

This clonotype was seen many times. The CDR3 DNA is TGTGCCATCACCCGACAGGGGAATTATGGCTACACCTTC. This sequence encodes CAITRQGNYGYTF. The rearrangement links TRBV10-3 to TRBJ1-2; 8 bases map to TRBD1. V dropped 7 bases and J dropped 5; count of bases not matched to a gene: 6. CDR3 size: 13 residues. From germline, CDR1 is ENHRY and CDR2 SYGVKD.